This T cell receptor (beta chain) came from a study of blood T cell repertoires in COVID-19. V was trimmed by 5 bases and J by 7 bases, leaving 17 bases between them. Germline CDR1 and CDR2: SGHNT and YENEEA. The CDR3 sequence is 14 residues long. In terms of age and location, participants ranged from about 18 to 90 years and lived in about 25 US areas. Original processing methods: Reference gene primer amplification yielded estimated nucleated cell counts. The assay was immunoSEQ multiplex PCR, and TCRdb's table has in-frame clones only and misses some. V and J calls plus clone size are reproduced from that table; the DNA served to infer D and trimming. This repertoire shows approximately 230,000 clones, 80% to 95% found once; its top ten account for under 2.5%.

The specimen was PBMCs or T cells enriched from blood (not recorded which). The chain joins TRBV11-3 to TRBJ1-1; a weak D match, TRBD1 (6 bases). The source is a woman between 18 and 30 years old who had recovered from COVID-19. The CDR3 coding sequence is TGTGCCAGCAGCCCTCCTACAGGGAAAGGTGAAGCTTTCTTT. This encodes CASSPPTGKGEAFF.